These 7 T cell receptor beta chains share one sample of origin, sequenced in a study of T cells after yellow fever vaccination. Each CDR3 protein gets one entry after TCRdb re-called the 5' RACE reads with MiXCR. The sample has 200,000 to 300,000 distinct CDR3 sequences; 10% to 15% are singletons. The specimen was CD4+ T cells sorted from PBMCs, collected 45 days after the yellow fever booster vaccination. The receptors were sampled from a man aged 25 to 40 who received the YFV17D yellow fever vaccine.

This clonotype was recorded a few times. This chain uses TRBV20-1 with TRBJ2-1, with 12 positions matching TRBD1. The CDR3 spans 16 residues. Germline V lookup: CDR1 DFQATT, CDR2 SNEGSKA (reference sequence). The ends lost 6 bases at V and 7 bases at J; junction bases unmatched: 13. CDR3 loop: CSAPGQGANRVNEQFF. The DNA for the CDR3 is TGCAGTGCGCCGGGACAGGGGGCGAATCGGGTGAATGAGCAGTTCTTC.

In its sample, this clonotype was seen a few times. The chain recombines TRBV10-3 with TRBJ2-7, with D possibly TRBD2 on 5 matching bases. The CDR3 loop spans 12 amino acids. Trimming pared 3 bases from V and 3 bases from J, leaving 6 bases between. Germline V gene data show CDR1 as ENHRY and CDR2 as SYGVKD. CDR3 nucleotide sequence: TGTGCCATCAGTGATAGCGACTACGAGCAGTACTTC. Translated, it gives CAISDSDYEQYF.

This clonotype was counted only a few times. The chain employs TRBV5-1 and TRBJ2-3; 8 bases map to TRBD2. Germline V CDR1 and CDR2: SGHRS, YFSETQ. V lost 7 bases, J lost 1 base, and 5 bases stayed unmatched. CDR3 length: 14 amino acids. The CDR3 coding sequence is TGCGCCAGCCGCAGCGGGAGTGGCACAGATACGCAGTATTTT. It codes for CASRSGSGTDTQYF.

The rearrangement links TRBV19 to TRBJ1-4, with D possibly TRBD1 on 5 matching bases. Per germline, CDR1 LNHDA and CDR2 SQIVND (reference sequence). The CDR3 consists of 13 residues. V was trimmed by 5 bases and J by 6 bases, leaving 10 bases between them. CDR3 residues: CASSLQGDEKLFF. The CDR3 coding sequence is TGTGCCAGTAGTCTCCAAGGGGATGAAAAACTGTTTTTT.

The J gene is TRBJ2-1, the V gene TRBV20-1, with 10 positions matching TRBD2. Germline CDR1 DFQATT, CDR2 SNEGSKA (reference sequence). V was clipped by 1 base and J by 7 bases; unmatched bases: 1. The CDR3 is 13 amino acids. DNA of the CDR3: TGCAGTGCTAGAGGACTAGCGGGTAATGAGCAGTTCTTC. It encodes CSARGLAGNEQFF.

The table lists this clonotype with a few counts. The rearrangement uses TRBV7-2 and TRBJ1-5, with D perhaps TRBD1 (5 bases). V lost 0 bases, J lost 5 bases, and 5 bases lay in between. This CDR3 is 13 amino acids long. CDR1 SGHTA and CDR2 FQGNSA come from the germline V gene. DNA of the CDR3: TGTGCCAGCAGCTTAGCCAGGGATCAGCCCCAGCATTTT. It specifies CASSLARDQPQHF.

The chain employs TRBV25-1 and TRBJ2-7; D is ambiguous. CDR1 is MGHDK, CDR2 SYGVNS, per germline. This CDR3 comprises 12 residues. Trimming removed 4 bases from V and 3 bases from J, with 7 bases in between. Here the CDR3 reads CASSATIYEQYF. DNA of the CDR3: TGTGCCAGCAGTGCGACAATCTACGAGCAGTACTTC.